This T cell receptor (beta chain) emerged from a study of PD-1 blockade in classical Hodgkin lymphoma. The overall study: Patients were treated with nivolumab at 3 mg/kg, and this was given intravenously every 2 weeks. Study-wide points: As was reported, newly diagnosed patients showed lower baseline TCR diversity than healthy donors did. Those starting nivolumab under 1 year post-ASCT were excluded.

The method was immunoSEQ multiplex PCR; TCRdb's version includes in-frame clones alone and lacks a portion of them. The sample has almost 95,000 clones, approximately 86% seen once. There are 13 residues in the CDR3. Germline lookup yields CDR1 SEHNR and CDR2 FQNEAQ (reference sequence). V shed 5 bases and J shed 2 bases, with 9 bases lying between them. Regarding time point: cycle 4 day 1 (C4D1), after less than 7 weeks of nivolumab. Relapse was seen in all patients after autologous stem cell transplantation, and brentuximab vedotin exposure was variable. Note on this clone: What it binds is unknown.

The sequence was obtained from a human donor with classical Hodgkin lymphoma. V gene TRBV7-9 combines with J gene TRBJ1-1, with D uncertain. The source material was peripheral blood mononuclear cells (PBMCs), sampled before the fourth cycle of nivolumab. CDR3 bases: TGTGCCAGCAGCCCCTATTTTAACACTGAAGCTTTCTTT. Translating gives CASSPYFNTEAFF.